Below are 8 T cell receptor beta chains sequenced from a single sample in a study of T-cell reconstitution after alpha-beta-depleted transplantation in children. Using unique molecular identifiers, the investigators prepared the TCRbeta library. From the PCR reads, TCRdb called clonotypes with MiXCR, one entry per CDR3 protein. The sample has just over 350,000 distinct CDR3 sequences, roughly 13% seen once. The sample was PBMCs, taken from the stem cell graft. These receptors all stem from a human donor who donated a stem cell graft to a child with Fanconi anemia.

The J gene is TRBJ1-1, the V gene TRBV6-1; 7 bases fit TRBD1. CDR1 and CDR2 (germline): MNHNS, SASEGT. The junction had 11 bases not matched to a gene; V was cut back by 6 bases and J by 10 bases. This CDR3 contains 13 residues. CDR3 in amino acids: CASSNLDRDRAFF. As DNA, the CDR3 is TGTGCCAGCAGCAACCTAGACAGGGATAGAGCTTTCTTT.

This clonotype was picked up a small number of times. This chain links TRBV27 with TRBJ1-3; 7 bases align to TRBD1. Germline V gene lookup returns CDR1 MNHEY and CDR2 SMNVEV (reference sequence). With V trimmed by 2 bases and J by 1 base, 2 bases remained unmatched. The CDR3 spans 15 residues. DNA of the CDR3: TGTGCCAGCAGTTTACGACAGGGTTCTGGAAACACCATATATTTT. As protein: CASSLRQGSGNTIYF.

V and J are TRBV5-6 and TRBJ2-3, with D unclear. The V end was cut by 4 bases, the J end by 2 bases, with 17 bases between. Looked up from germline, CDR1 is SGHDT and CDR2 is YYEEEE. This CDR3 spans 16 amino acids. The CDR3 DNA reads TGTGCCAGCAGCCCCTGGCGGACGGCCCTCACAGATACGCAGTATTTT. It yields the protein CASSPWRTALTDTQYF.

This clonotype was seen only a few times. The chain is built from TRBV11-1 and TRBJ2-1, with D perhaps matching TRBD2 (7 bases). The V end was cut by 2 bases, the J end by 2 bases, with 19 bases between. The CDR3 length is 18 residues. Germline V gene data show CDR1 as SGHAT and CDR2 as FQDESV (reference sequence). The CDR3 DNA is TGTGCCAGCAGCTTAAACGTCATTGGGGGGGCCCCCTACAATGAGCAGTTCTTC. Amino acids: CASSLNVIGGAPYNEQFF. The whole variable domain, filled in from reference TRBV11-1 and TRBJ2-1, reads EAEVAQSPRYKITEKSQAVAFWCDPISGHATLYWYRQILGQGPELLVQFQDESVVDDSQLPKDRFSAERLKGVDSTLKIQPAELGDSAMYLCASSLNVIGGAPYNEQFFGPGTRLTVL.

This clonotype appeared a few times. The rearrangement uses TRBV3-1 and TRBJ1-1, with TRBD1 matching 8 bases. Germline assignment: CDR1 LGHDT and CDR2 YNNKEL (reference sequence). The junction had 13 bases not matched to a gene; V was cut back by 5 bases and J by 5 bases. This CDR3 is 16 amino acids long. This chain's CDR3 is CASSYGQGTGRTEAFF. As DNA, the CDR3 is TGTGCCAGCAGCTACGGACAGGGCACGGGAAGGACTGAAGCTTTCTTT.

This rearrangement joins TRBV5-1 to TRBJ2-5; possibly TRBD2 for D (5 bases). Germline V CDR1 and CDR2: SGHRS, YFSETQ. The CDR3 has 17 residues. Trimming cost V 2 bases and J 5 bases, with 22 bases left between them. The CDR3 nucleotides are TGCGCCAGCAGCTTTAGAGGTGGAACGGGAAAAGGGGAGACCCAGTACTTC. Amino acid sequence: CASSFRGGTGKGETQYF.

This chain connects TRBV5-6 to TRBJ2-7; maybe TRBD2 (5 bases). Germline V gives CDR1 SGHDT, CDR2 YYEEEE. This CDR3 has 18 amino acids. The CDR3 region is CASSLRRSRALASFEQYV. Written as DNA, the CDR3 is TGTGCCAGCAGCTTGCGACGGAGCAGAGCGCTAGCCTCCTTCGAGCAGTACGTC.

This clonotype has a count of ten or more. The chain uses TRBV7-2 and TRBJ2-3; 10 nucleotides agree with TRBD2. Germline loops: CDR1 SGHTA, CDR2 FQGNSA. This CDR3 contains 16 residues. Trimming took 5 bases from V and 5 from J; bases not matched to a gene: 10. As DNA, the CDR3 is TGTGCCAGCAGCCCGCAGCGGGGGGGCCTAGTAGATACGCAGTATTTT. Amino acid sequence: CASSPQRGGLVDTQYF. Variable domain in full (rest from reference TRBV7-2 and TRBJ2-3): GAGVSQSPSNKVTEKGKDVELRCDPISGHTALYWYRQSLGQGLEFLIYFQGNSAPDKSGLPSDRFSAERTGGSVSTLTIQRTQQEDSAVYLCASSPQRGGLVDTQYFGPGTRLTVL.